Here is one T cell receptor (beta chain) with its context. Its antigen is not identified. These data belong to a study of cytomegalovirus exposure and HLA in healthy donors. Regarding the study as a whole: V- and J-gene trimming in TCR beta was tied to a missense DCLRE1C variant by an analysis performed later.

The germline V gene has CDR1 LGHNA and CDR2 YNFKEQ. The CDR3 has 14 amino acids. V was clipped by 8 bases and J by 5 bases; unmatched bases: 8. The primer mix had 60 Vbeta and 13 Jbeta primers. Produced via immunoSEQ multiplex PCR; TCRdb's table is partial and in-frame only. The sample table sets out about 54,000 clones. This chain uses TRBV4-2 with TRBJ2-1, with 8 bases aligning to TRBD1. The sample comprised PBMCs. The receptor's source is a woman in her forties in good health and CMV-seronegative. DNA of the CDR3: TGTGCCAGCCGCAGACAGGGGCACCACAATGAGCAGTTCTTC. Protein: CASRRQGHHNEQFF.